This entry lists 15 T cell receptor beta chains sequenced from one sample in a study of T cells after posttransplantation cyclophosphamide. Cyclophosphamide on days +3 and +4 followed busulfan-fludarabine conditioning and a marrow graft. The data were produced by immunoSEQ multiplex PCR, yet TCRdb's version contains in-frame clones alone and is incomplete. The sample shows roughly 15,000 clones, none of them appearing just once. The sequencing here drew on PBMCs, taken 950 to 1,200 days after allogeneic stem cell transplant with posttransplant cyclophosphamide. The receptor source for this set is a female patient aged 40-50 years who received an allogeneic stem cell transplant from a related donor, was CMV-positive, and had no GVHD. Some T cells may be transferred from the graft donor.

This clone was found many times. V usage is TRBV10-2 and J usage is TRBJ1-5; D possibly corresponds to TRBD1 (5 bases). The CDR3 is made up of 14 amino acids. CDR1 WSHSY and CDR2 SAAADI come from the germline V gene. Trimming removed 0 bases from V and 5 bases from J, with 8 bases in between. CDR3 loop: CASSESRGYQPQHF. The CDR3 DNA is TGCGCCAGCAGTGAGTCGCGGGGGTATCAGCCCCAGCATTTT.

This clone appeared many times. The chain couples TRBV6-5 to TRBJ1-1; 10 nucleotides match TRBD1. V trimming: 5 bases; J trimming: 5 bases; junction bases outside the gene matches: 5. The V gene's germline CDR1 is MNHEY and CDR2 SVGAGI. The CDR3 has 14 amino acids. CDR3 DNA: TGTGCCAGCAGTCGGAGACAGGGGGCGACTGAAGCTTTCTTT. Its translation: CASSRRQGATEAFF.

This clone was picked up many times. V gene TRBV5-6 combines with J gene TRBJ1-3, with unresolved D. This CDR3 region has 16 residues. Per germline, CDR1 SGHDT and CDR2 YYEEEE. The V and J ends lost 0 bases and 7 bases respectively, with 17 bases between them. CDR3 residues: CASSLAVRGIMNTIYF. The CDR3 region has the DNA TGTGCCAGCAGCTTGGCCGTTAGAGGGATTATGAACACCATATATTTT.

The sample holds many counts of this clone. The genes are TRBV4-3 and TRBJ2-3; 11 bases are a match to TRBD2. The germline V gene encodes CDR1 LGHNA and CDR2 YSLEER. V dropped 0 bases and J dropped 6; count of bases not matched to a gene: 8. This CDR3 comprises 17 residues. The CDR3 region is CASSQDRGSGGVDTQYF. Written as DNA, the CDR3 is TGCGCCAGCAGCCAAGACAGGGGTAGCGGGGGGGTCGATACGCAGTATTTT.

This clone came up many times. The chain joins TRBV4-2 to TRBJ2-5, with D hard to call. Trimming took off 0 bases at V and 6 bases at J, with 14 bases between the two ends. CDR1 is LGHNA, CDR2 YNFKEQ, per germline. CDR3 length: 15 residues. The CDR3: CASSQDLTSAKTQYF. The DNA of the CDR3 is TGTGCCAGCAGCCAAGACTTAACCAGCGCCAAGACCCAGTACTTC.

The V and J genes are TRBV6-1 and TRBJ2-7, with 7 bases lining up with TRBD2. Trimming took 6 bases from V and 3 from J; bases not matched to a gene: 5. Germline CDR1 is MNHNS and CDR2 is SASEGT. There are 13 residues in the CDR3. The DNA of the CDR3 is TGTGCCAGCAGCCAGTGGGGGGGCTACGAGCAGTACTTC. Translation gives CASSQWGGYEQYF.

This clone was seen only a few times. One end of the junction varies from germline; a read error may be responsible. The V gene is TRBV5-1, the J gene TRBJ1-2; 10 nucleotides align to TRBD1. The CDR3 is made up of 15 amino acids. Germline-derived CDR1 and CDR2 are SGHRS and YFSETQ. The CDR3 region is CASSLGDDRGQGYKF. CDR3 sequence (DNA): TGCGCCAGCAGCTTGGGGGACGACAGGGGGCAAGGCTACAAATTC.

This clone appeared many times. The chain is built from TRBV7-9 and TRBJ2-7, with 11 bases aligning to TRBD1. Germline trimming cut 5 bases from V and 3 bases from J; bases unmatched to any gene: 9. In germline, CDR1 is SEHNR, CDR2 FQNEAQ (reference sequence). CDR3 size: 16 residues. The CDR3 DNA reads as TGTGCCAGCAGCAATGACCCCGGGACAGGGGGCTACGAGCAGTACTTC. Protein product: CASSNDPGTGGYEQYF.

This clone was observed at least ten times. CDR3: CASSIDREGALGNTIYF. The CDR3 DNA reads as TGTGCCAGTAGTATAGATCGGGAGGGGGCCCTCGGAAACACCATATATTTT. This chain links TRBV19 with TRBJ1-3; the match to TRBD1 covers 7 bases. CDR1 LNHDA and CDR2 SQIVND come from the germline V gene (reference sequence). The CDR3 is made up of 17 amino acids. V was clipped by 0 bases and J by 4 bases; unmatched bases: 9.

This clone counts as medium-sized. V and J are TRBV19 and TRBJ1-4, with a possible D match to TRBD1 (5 bases). Per germline, CDR1 LNHDA and CDR2 SQIVND (reference sequence). V dropped 7 bases and J dropped 0 bases, with 12 bases sitting between them. The length of the CDR3 is 15 residues. Here the CDR3 reads CASKRQSTTNEKLFF. The CDR3 DNA follows: TGTGCCAGTAAGCGACAGTCGACAACTAATGAAAAACTGTTTTTT.

Many counts were recorded for this clone. V gene TRBV5-4 combines with J gene TRBJ2-3; 9 positions agree with TRBD1. Germline V gives CDR1 SGHNT, CDR2 YYREEE (reference sequence). This CDR3 has 15 amino acids. The V and J ends lost 5 bases and 4 bases, in that order; junction bases with no gene match: 8. CDR3 sequence reads: CASSTRDRVSDTQYF. CDR3 coding DNA: TGTGCCAGCAGTACCCGGGACAGGGTGTCAGATACGCAGTATTTT.

This clone was observed at least ten times. J is TRBJ1-6 and V is TRBV9, with D perhaps matching TRBD1 (6 bases). The CDR3 spans 16 residues. The V end was cut by 0 bases, the J end by 9 bases, with 16 bases between. In germline, CDR1 is SGDLS, CDR2 YYNGEE. The CDR3 is CASSVAPGGSGSPLHF. DNA for the CDR3: TGTGCCAGCAGCGTAGCTCCGGGGGGCAGTGGTTCACCCCTCCACTTT.

This clone was seen ten or more times. The V gene is TRBV6-6, the J gene TRBJ2-7, with D unclear. This CDR3 comprises 11 residues. V was clipped by 2 bases and J by 4 bases, with 3 bases between them. Germline V lookup: CDR1 MNHNY, CDR2 SVGAGI (reference sequence). In DNA form, the CDR3 reads TGTGCCAGCAGTTACCGGTACGAGCAGTACTTC. This gives the protein CASSYRYEQYF.

There are many counts of this clone. The rearrangement links TRBV5-5 to TRBJ1-5; 10 bases match TRBD1. The length of the CDR3 is 16 residues. The germline V gene encodes CDR1 SGHKS and CDR2 YYEKEE (reference sequence). Trimming took 0 bases from V and 4 from J; bases not matched to a gene: 4. CDR3 protein: CASSLGDRGRNQPQHF. The CDR3 bases are TGTGCCAGCAGCTTGGGGGACAGGGGTAGAAATCAGCCCCAGCATTTT.

The gene calls are TRBV6-5 and TRBJ1-4, with D possibly being TRBD1 (5 bases). Between the trimmed V and J ends, which lost 5 bases and 7 bases, there was a span of 14 bases. The CDR3 is made up of 14 amino acids. Germline values: CDR1 MNHEY, CDR2 SVGAGI. The CDR3 loop reads CASSVGTGGEKLFF. The CDR3 coding sequence is TGTGCCAGCAGTGTAGGGACTGGGGGTGAAAAACTGTTTTTT.